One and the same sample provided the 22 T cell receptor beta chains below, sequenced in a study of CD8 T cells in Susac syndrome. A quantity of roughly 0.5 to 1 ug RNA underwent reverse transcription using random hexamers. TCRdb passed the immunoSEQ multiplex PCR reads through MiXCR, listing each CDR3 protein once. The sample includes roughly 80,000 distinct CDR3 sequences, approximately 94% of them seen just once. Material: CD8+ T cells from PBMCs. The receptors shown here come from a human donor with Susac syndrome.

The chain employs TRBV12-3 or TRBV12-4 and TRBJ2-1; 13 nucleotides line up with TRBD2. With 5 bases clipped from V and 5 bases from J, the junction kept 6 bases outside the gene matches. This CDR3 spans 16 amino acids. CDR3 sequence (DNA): TGTGCCAGCAGTCCCACTAGCGGGGGGGCAAACAATGAGCAGTTCTTC. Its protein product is CASSPTSGGANNEQFF.

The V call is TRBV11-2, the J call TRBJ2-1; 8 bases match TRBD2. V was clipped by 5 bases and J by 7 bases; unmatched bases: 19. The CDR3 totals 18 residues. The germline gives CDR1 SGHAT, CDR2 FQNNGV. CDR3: CASSTALRGGLGKNEQFF. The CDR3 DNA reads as TGTGCCAGCAGCACAGCCCTCCGCGGGGGGCTGGGTAAGAATGAGCAGTTCTTC.

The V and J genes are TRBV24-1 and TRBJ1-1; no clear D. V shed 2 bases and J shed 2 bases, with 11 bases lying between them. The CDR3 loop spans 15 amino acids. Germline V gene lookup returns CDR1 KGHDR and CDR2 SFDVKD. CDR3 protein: CATSDSWSGNTEAFF. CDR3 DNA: TGTGCCACCAGTGATTCTTGGTCAGGCAACACTGAAGCTTTCTTT.

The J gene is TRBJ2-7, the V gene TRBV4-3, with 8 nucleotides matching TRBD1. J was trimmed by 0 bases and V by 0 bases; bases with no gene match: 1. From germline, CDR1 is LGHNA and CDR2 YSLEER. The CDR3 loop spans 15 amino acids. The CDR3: CASSQDTGGSYEQYF. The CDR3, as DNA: TGCGCCAGCAGCCAAGATACAGGGGGCTCCTACGAGCAGTACTTC.

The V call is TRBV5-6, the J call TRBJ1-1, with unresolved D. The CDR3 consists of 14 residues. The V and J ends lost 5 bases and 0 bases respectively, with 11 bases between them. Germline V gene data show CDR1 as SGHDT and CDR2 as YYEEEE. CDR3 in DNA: TGTGCCAGCAGGGAGGGAACAATGAACACTGAAGCTTTCTTT. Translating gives CASREGTMNTEAFF.

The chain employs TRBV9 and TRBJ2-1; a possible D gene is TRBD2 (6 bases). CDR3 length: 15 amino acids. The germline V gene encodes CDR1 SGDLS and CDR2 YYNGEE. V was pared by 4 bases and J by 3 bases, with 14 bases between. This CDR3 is CASSPGGIIYNEQFF. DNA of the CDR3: TGTGCCAGCAGCCCCGGGGGTATCATCTACAATGAGCAGTTCTTC.

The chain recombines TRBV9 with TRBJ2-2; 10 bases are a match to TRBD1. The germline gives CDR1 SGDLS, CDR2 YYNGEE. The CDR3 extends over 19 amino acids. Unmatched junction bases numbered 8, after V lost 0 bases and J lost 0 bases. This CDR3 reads CASSVVIGQGVANTGELFF. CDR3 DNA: TGTGCCAGCAGCGTAGTGATAGGACAGGGGGTGGCGAACACCGGGGAGCTGTTTTTT. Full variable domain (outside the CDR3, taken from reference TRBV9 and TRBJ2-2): DSGVTQTPKHLITATGQRVTLRCSPRSGDLSVYWYQQSLDQGLQFLIQYYNGEERAKGNILERFSAQQFPDLHSELNLSSLELGDSALYFCASSVVIGQGVANTGELFFGEGSRLTVL.

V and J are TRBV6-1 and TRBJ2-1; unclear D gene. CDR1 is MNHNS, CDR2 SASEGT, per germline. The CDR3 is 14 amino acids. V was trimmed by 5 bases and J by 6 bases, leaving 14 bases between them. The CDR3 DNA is TGTGCCAGCAGTCTACCTCCCGGTTCCAATGAGCAGTTCTTC. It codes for CASSLPPGSNEQFF.

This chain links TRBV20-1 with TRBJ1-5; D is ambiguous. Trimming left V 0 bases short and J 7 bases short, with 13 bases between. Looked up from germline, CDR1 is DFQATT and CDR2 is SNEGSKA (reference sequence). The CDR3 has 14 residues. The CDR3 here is CSARERLTGQPQHF. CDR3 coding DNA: TGCAGTGCTAGAGAGCGGCTAACGGGGCAGCCCCAGCATTTT.

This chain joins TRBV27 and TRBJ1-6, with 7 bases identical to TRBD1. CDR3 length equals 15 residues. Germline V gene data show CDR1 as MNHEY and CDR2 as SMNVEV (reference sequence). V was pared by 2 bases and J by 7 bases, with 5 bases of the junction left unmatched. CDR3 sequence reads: CASSLGWDRNSPLHF. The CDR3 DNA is TGTGCCAGCAGTTTAGGTTGGGACAGAAATTCACCCCTCCACTTT.

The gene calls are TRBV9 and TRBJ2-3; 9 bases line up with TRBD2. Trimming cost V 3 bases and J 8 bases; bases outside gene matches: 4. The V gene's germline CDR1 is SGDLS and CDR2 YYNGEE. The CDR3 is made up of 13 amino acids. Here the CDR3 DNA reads TGTGCCAGCAGCGATAGCGGGGGTGGTACGCAGTATTTT. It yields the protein CASSDSGGGTQYF. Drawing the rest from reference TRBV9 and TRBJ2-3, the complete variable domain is DSGVTQTPKHLITATGQRVTLRCSPRSGDLSVYWYQQSLDQGLQFLIQYYNGEERAKGNILERFSAQQFPDLHSELNLSSLELGDSALYFCASSDSGGGTQYFGPGTRLTVL.

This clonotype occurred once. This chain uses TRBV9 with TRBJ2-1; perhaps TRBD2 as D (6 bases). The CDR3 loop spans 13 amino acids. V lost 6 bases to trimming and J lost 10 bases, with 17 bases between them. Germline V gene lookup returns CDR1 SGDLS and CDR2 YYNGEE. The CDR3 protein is CASTRTGTGEQFF. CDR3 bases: TGTGCCAGCACCAGAACCGGGACTGGAGAGCAGTTCTTC.

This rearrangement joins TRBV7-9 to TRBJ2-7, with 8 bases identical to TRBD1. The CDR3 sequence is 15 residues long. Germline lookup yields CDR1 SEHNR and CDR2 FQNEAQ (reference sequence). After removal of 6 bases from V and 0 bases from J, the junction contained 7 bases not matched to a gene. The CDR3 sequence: CASRGDRKYSYEQYF. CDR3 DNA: TGTGCCAGCAGGGGGGACAGGAAGTACTCCTACGAGCAGTACTTC.

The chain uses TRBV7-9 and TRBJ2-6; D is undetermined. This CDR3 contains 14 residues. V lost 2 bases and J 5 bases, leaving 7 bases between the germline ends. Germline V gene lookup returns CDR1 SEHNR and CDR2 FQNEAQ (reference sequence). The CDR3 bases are TGTGCCAGCAGCTTACCCGGATGGGCCAACGTCCTGACTTTC. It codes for CASSLPGWANVLTF.

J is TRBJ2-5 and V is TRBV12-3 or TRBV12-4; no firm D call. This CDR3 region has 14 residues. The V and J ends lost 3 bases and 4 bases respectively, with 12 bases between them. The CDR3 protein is CASSFQPSGETQYF. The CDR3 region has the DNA TGTGCCAGCAGTTTCCAACCTTCCGGAGAGACCCAGTACTTC.

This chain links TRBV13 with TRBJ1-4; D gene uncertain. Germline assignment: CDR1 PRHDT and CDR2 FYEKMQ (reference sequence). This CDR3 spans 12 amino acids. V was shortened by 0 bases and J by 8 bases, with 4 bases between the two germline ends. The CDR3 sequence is CASSLGSEKLFF. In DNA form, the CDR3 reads TGTGCCAGCAGCTTAGGGAGCGAAAAACTGTTTTTT.

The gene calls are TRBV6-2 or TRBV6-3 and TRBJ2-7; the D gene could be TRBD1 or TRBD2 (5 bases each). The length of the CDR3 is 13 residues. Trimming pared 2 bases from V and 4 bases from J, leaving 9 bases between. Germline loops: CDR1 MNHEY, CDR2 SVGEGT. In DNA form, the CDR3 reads TGTGCCAGCAGTTACAGGGACCTATACGAGCAGTACTTC. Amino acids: CASSYRDLYEQYF.

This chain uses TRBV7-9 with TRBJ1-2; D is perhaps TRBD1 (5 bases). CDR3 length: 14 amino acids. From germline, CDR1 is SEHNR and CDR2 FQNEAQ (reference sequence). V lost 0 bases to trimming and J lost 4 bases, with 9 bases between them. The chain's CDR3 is CASSLAETVYGYTF. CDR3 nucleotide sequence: TGTGCCAGCAGCTTAGCGGAGACAGTCTATGGCTACACCTTC.

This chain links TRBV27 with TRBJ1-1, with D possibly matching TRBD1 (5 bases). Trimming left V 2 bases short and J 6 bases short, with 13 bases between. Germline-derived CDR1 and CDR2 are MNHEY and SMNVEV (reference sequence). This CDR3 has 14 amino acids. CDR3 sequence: CASSLIGRDAEAFF. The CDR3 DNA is TGTGCCAGCAGTTTAATAGGCAGGGACGCTGAAGCTTTCTTT.

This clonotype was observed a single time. The DNA of the CDR3 is TGTGCCAGCAGCTTAAGAAAAGCGGGGGCCCGGGTTGGCTACGAGCAGTACTTC. Protein sequence: CASSLRKAGARVGYEQYF. This chain uses TRBV11-2 with TRBJ2-7; 8 bases fit TRBD2. Germline V gene data show CDR1 as SGHAT and CDR2 as FQNNGV. The ends lost 2 bases at V and 3 bases at J; junction bases unmatched: 15. The length of the CDR3 is 18 residues.

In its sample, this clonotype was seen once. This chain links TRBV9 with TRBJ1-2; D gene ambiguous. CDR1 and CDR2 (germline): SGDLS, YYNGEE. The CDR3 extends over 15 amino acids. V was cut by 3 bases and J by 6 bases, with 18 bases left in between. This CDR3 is CASSARRADRDGYTF. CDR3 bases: TGTGCCAGCAGCGCCCGACGGGCGGATAGGGATGGCTACACCTTC.

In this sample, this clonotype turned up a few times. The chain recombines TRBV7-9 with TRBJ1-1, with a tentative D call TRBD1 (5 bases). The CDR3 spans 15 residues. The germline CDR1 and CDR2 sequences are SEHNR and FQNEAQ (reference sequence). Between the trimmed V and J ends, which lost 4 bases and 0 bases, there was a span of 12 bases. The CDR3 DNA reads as TGTGCCAGCAGCTCGGGCGGGGGGATGAACACTGAAGCTTTCTTT. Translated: CASSSGGGMNTEAFF.